Listed here are 23 T cell receptor beta chains from one sample, sequenced in a study of blood T cells in healthy people across ages (dated by TCRdb to about 2015). Receptors were amplified or captured by 5' RACE. A second PCR of about 6 to 11 cycles was performed with a sample-barcoded 5' primer and a J-beta primer mix. TCRdb itself trimmed the public reads at Q25 with fastp, ran MiXCR and retained productive beta chains. Rows with a matching CDR3 protein are joined into one entry that keeps the most common DNA and genes. This sample is represented by approximately 2,000,000 distinct CDR3 sequences; around 42% of them were singletons. Clones ranked in the top ten supply approximately 22% of the sample. The sequencing sample was made of blood. The source of these receptors is a human donor in good health.

The chain recombines TRBV29-1 with TRBJ2-1; 8 bases line up with TRBD1. The V gene's germline CDR1 is SQVTM and CDR2 ANQGSEA. This CDR3 contains 11 residues. The ends lost 7 bases at V and 9 bases at J; junction bases unmatched: 5. DNA of the CDR3: TGCAGCGGTGACAGGGGCGGTGAGCAGTTCTTC. Translating it yields CSGDRGGEQFF.

The chain couples TRBV7-3 to TRBJ2-7; TRBD1 agrees at 7 bases. Germline V gene lookup returns CDR1 SGHTA and CDR2 FQGTGA. Unmatched junction bases numbered 11, after V lost 6 bases and J lost 0 bases. The CDR3 spans 16 residues. The CDR3 DNA reads TGTGCCAGCAGTTTCCGGGACAGTACACTCTCCTACGAGCAGTACTTC. Translating it yields CASSFRDSTLSYEQYF.

This clonotype was seen more than once but under ten times. The chain combines TRBV4-2 with TRBJ1-2, with D tentatively TRBD1 (5 bases). V gave up 3 bases and J gave up 7 bases, with 12 bases separating them. The CDR3 consists of 13 residues. Per germline, CDR1 LGHNA and CDR2 YNFKEQ. For the CDR3, the DNA is TGTGCCAGCAGCCACCAGGGAGAGCGTGGCTACACCTTC. This gives the protein CASSHQGERGYTF.

This clonotype has a single count. This CDR3 reads CASSSLAGQGPEQYF. CDR3 in DNA: TGTGCCAGCAGTTCGTTAGCGGGACAGGGTCCCGAGCAGTACTTC. The chain couples TRBV28 to TRBJ2-4; tentatively, D is TRBD1 (9 bases). The end of the DNA is better explained by TRBJ2-7, so the J call may be wrong. The CDR3 runs 15 residues. Per the germline V gene, CDR1 is MDHEN and CDR2 is SYDVKM.

The rearrangement uses TRBV7-2 and TRBJ2-3; 7 bases fit TRBD2. The CDR3 spans 14 residues. J was trimmed by 5 bases and V by 5 bases; bases with no gene match: 7. From germline, CDR1 is SGHTA and CDR2 FQGNSA. Here the CDR3 DNA reads TGTGCCAGCAGCCGCCGGGACTACCTAGATACGCAGTATTTT. This gives the protein CASSRRDYLDTQYF.

This clonotype was recorded a few times. This sequence joins TRBV5-1 and TRBJ1-1; D is unresolved. In germline, CDR1 is SGHRS, CDR2 YFSETQ. V gave up 3 bases and J gave up 3 bases, with 9 bases separating them. CDR3 length: 13 amino acids. The CDR3: CASSSRPDTEAFF. The CDR3 DNA is TGCGCCAGCAGCTCCCGCCCCGACACTGAAGCTTTCTTT. The variable domain in full, completed from reference TRBV5-1 and TRBJ1-1, reads KAGVTQTPRYLIKTRGQQVTLSCSPISGHRSVSWYQQTPGQGLQFLFEYFSETQRNKGNFPGRFSGRQFSNSRSEMNVSTLELGDSALYLCASSSRPDTEAFFGQGTRLTVV.

This clonotype occurred many times. V and J are TRBV6-5 and TRBJ2-1; D ambiguous. Germline CDR1 reads MNHEY; CDR2 reads SVGAGI. The V gene lost 3 bases and the J gene lost 0 bases, with 6 bases spanning the gap. The CDR3 runs to 14 residues. CDR3 in DNA: TGTGCCAGCAGTTATTCTAGCTCCTACAATGAGCAGTTCTTC. Residues: CASSYSSSYNEQFF.

This chain joins TRBV29-1 and TRBJ1-1; no firm D call. Germline CDR1 reads SQVTM; CDR2 reads ANQGSEA. The V gene lost 5 bases and the J gene lost 5 bases, with 12 bases spanning the gap. The CDR3 runs 12 residues. The CDR3 sequence: CSVQGFKTEAFF. The CDR3 DNA follows: TGCAGCGTTCAAGGGTTCAAGACTGAAGCTTTCTTT.

V gene TRBV12-3 or TRBV12-4 combines with J gene TRBJ2-4; the D is unclear. The CDR3 has 13 residues. V was clipped by 5 bases and J by 5 bases, with 10 bases between them. The CDR3 coding sequence is TGTGCCAGCAGTCTTTACACTCAAAACATTCAGTACTTC. Translating it yields CASSLYTQNIQYF.

The chain couples TRBV24-1 to TRBJ2-6; D is ambiguous. Germline CDR1 KGHDR, CDR2 SFDVKD. Trimming removed 2 bases at V and 0 bases at J, with 4 bases between. There are 15 residues in the CDR3. The DNA for the CDR3 is TGTGCCACCAGTGATTGGAACTCTGGGGCCAACGTCCTGACTTTC. Amino acids: CATSDWNSGANVLTF.

This clonotype was seen only a few times. The genes are TRBV5-1 and TRBJ2-7; D is unresolved. The CDR3 has 14 amino acids. The V gene's germline CDR1 is SGHRS and CDR2 YFSETQ. Trimming removed 0 bases from V and 7 bases from J, with 14 bases in between. The CDR3 protein is CASSLGSYTWEQYF. The CDR3 region has the DNA TGCGCCAGCAGCTTGGGCAGCTATACGTGGGAGCAGTACTTC.

The chain is built from TRBV4-2 and TRBJ1-2; no definite D call. There are 13 residues in the CDR3. Trimming left V 5 bases short and J 4 bases short, with 11 bases between. The germline CDR1 and CDR2 sequences are LGHNA and YNFKEQ. The CDR3 bases are TGTGCCAGCAGCGAAGGAGGAATCTATGGCTACACCTTC. Encoded protein: CASSEGGIYGYTF.

The chain joins TRBV21-1 to TRBJ1-2. TRBV21-1 is flagged as a pseudogene. CDR3 length: 10 residues. CDR3 sequence: CAATSAGYTF. CDR3 nucleotide sequence: TGTGCCGCCACGTCCGCTGGCTACACCTTC.

The chain has TRBV20-1 and TRBJ2-7; possibly TRBD1 for D (6 bases). CDR1 is DFQATT, CDR2 SNEGSKA, per germline (reference sequence). The V gene lost 3 bases and the J gene lost 6 bases, with 15 bases spanning the gap. This CDR3 spans 13 amino acids. CDR3 sequence reads: CSARTGEWSEQYF. The DNA of the CDR3 is TGCAGTGCTAGGACAGGAGAATGGTCCGAGCAGTACTTC.

In this sample, this clonotype turned up once. This sequence joins TRBV13 and TRBJ2-4; 12 bases agree with TRBD2. The CDR3 length is 15 residues. Germline V lookup: CDR1 PRHDT, CDR2 FYEKMQ (reference sequence). The V gene end was trimmed by 5 bases and the J gene end by 13 bases; junction bases not matched to a gene: 12. CDR3 amino acids: CASSGRLAGEYEQYF. The CDR3 DNA sequence: TGTGCCAGCAGCGGGCGACTAGCGGGGGAGTATGAGCAGTACTTC.

Comments on this clonotype: Possible read error: a much larger clone is one base away. The chain joins TRBV27 to TRBJ2-5; 9 bases line up with TRBD1. TRBJ2-7 matches the DNA end more closely, so the J call is doubtful. This CDR3 has 14 amino acids. CDR1 MNHEY and CDR2 SMNVEV come from the germline V gene (reference sequence). CDR3 protein: CASSSGTGINEQYF. CDR3 nucleotides: TGTGCCAGCAGCTCCGGGACAGGGATCAACGAGCAGTACTTC.

The chain is built from TRBV29-1 and TRBJ2-5; D is possibly TRBD1 or TRBD2 (5 bases each). V shed 6 bases and J shed 0 bases, with 14 bases lying between them. CDR3 length: 14 residues. Germline V gene data show CDR1 as SQVTM and CDR2 as ANQGSEA. CDR3 residues: CSVSRWGNQETQYF. The CDR3 bases are TGCAGCGTCTCTCGGTGGGGGAACCAAGAGACCCAGTACTTC.

The count of this clonotype is one. The V call is TRBV5-1, the J call TRBJ2-4, with 8 bases identical to TRBD1. Germline V gene lookup returns CDR1 SGHRS and CDR2 YFSETQ. The CDR3 runs to 14 residues. After removal of 5 bases from V and 15 bases from J, the junction contained 16 bases not matched to a gene. CDR3 coding DNA: TGCGCCAGCAGTTCCGGACAGGGCCCCTACGAGCGGTACTTC. Residues: CASSSGQGPYERYF.

The V gene is TRBV20-1, the J gene TRBJ1-1; the D is unclear. Germline V gene data show CDR1 as DFQATT and CDR2 as SNEGSKA (reference sequence). With 6 bases removed from V and 0 bases from J, the gap between germline ends came to 11 bases. CDR3 length: 13 amino acids. CDR3 DNA: TGCAGTGCAGGAACAGTCGTGAACACTGAAGCTTTCTTT. This translates into CSAGTVVNTEAFF.

The J gene is TRBJ1-2, the V gene TRBV4-3, with 7 bases fitting TRBD1. Trimming removed 2 bases from V and 7 bases from J; junction bases left unmatched: 16. Looked up from germline, CDR1 is LGHNA and CDR2 is YSLEER. This CDR3 has 17 amino acids. CDR3 DNA: TGCGCCAGCAGCCAAAGGGTCGACAGGGCATTTCCCCCTGGCTACACCTTC. It encodes CASSQRVDRAFPPGYTF.

The rearrangement links TRBV7-8 to TRBJ2-1; the match to TRBD1 covers 9 bases. The CDR3 spans 16 residues. The germline V gene has CDR1 SGHVS and CDR2 FQNEAQ. The V and J ends lost 1 base and 8 bases, in that order; junction bases with no gene match: 9. The CDR3 nucleotides are TGTGCCAGCAGCTTAGAAAGGACAGGGGCTATCGATGAGCAGTTCTTC. Encoded protein: CASSLERTGAIDEQFF.

This sequence joins TRBV3-1 and TRBJ2-6; D may match TRBD1 or TRBD2 (7 bases each). V lost 4 bases to trimming and J lost 2 bases, with 15 bases between them. The germline CDR1 and CDR2 sequences are LGHDT and YNNKEL (reference sequence). This CDR3 region has 17 residues. CDR3 nucleotide sequence: TGTGCCAGCAGCCTACGACAGGGAGGGGCTGGGGCCAACGTCCTGACTTTC. It is translated as CASSLRQGGAGANVLTF.

The rearrangement links TRBV15 to TRBJ2-7; D is tentatively TRBD1 or TRBD2 (5 bases each). This CDR3 spans 16 amino acids. Germline assignment: CDR1 LNHNV and CDR2 YYDKDF (reference sequence). The V and J ends lost 1 base and 3 bases respectively, with 16 bases between them. The CDR3 reads CATSRAGANPLYEQYF. The CDR3 DNA is TGTGCCACCAGCAGAGCCGGGGCCAACCCCCTCTACGAGCAGTACTTC.